This TCR beta chain came from a study of Graves' ophthalmopathy and Graves' hyperthyroidism. Germline assignment: CDR1 SGHAT and CDR2 FQNNGV. V gave up 5 bases and J gave up 2 bases, with 19 bases separating them. The CDR3 extends over 16 amino acids. This clonotype was detected ten times or more. TCR beta CDR3 regions were amplified from RNA transcripts. Investigators did first-round RT-PCR with HTBI primers, then second-round multiplex PCR. MiXCR, applied by TCRdb to the multiplex PCR reads, yields one record per CDR3 protein. Altogether 200,000 to 250,000 distinct CDR3 sequences are present, approximately 29% being singletons, with the ten largest covering around 10%.

The receptor's source is a man in his fifties or sixties with Graves' ophthalmopathy. Source material: peripheral blood. The chain employs TRBV11-2 and TRBJ2-7, with TRBD2 as a possible D gene (5 bases). CDR3 region: CASSPTSDLVAYEQYF. The DNA for the CDR3 is TGTGCCAGCAGCCCCACCTCGGACTTGGTCGCCTACGAGCAGTACTTC.